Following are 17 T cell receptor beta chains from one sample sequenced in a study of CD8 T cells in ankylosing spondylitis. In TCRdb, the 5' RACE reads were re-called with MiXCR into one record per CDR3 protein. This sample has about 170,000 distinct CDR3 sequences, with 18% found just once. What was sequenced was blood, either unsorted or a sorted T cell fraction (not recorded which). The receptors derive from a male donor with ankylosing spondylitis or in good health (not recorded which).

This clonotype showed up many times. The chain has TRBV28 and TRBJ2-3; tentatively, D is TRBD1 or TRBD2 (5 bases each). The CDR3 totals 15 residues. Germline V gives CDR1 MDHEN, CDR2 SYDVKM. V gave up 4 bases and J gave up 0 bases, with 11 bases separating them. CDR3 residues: CASSSSRDSTDTQYF. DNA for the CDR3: TGTGCCAGCAGTTCTTCCCGGGACAGCACAGATACGCAGTATTTT.

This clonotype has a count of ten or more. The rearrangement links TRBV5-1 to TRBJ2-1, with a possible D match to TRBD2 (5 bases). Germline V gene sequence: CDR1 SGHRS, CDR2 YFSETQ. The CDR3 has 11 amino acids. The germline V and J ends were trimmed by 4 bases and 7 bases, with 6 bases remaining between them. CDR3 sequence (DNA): TGCGCCAGCAGCGAGGGAAATGAGCAGTTCTTC. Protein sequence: CASSEGNEQFF.

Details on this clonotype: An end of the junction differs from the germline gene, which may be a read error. The CDR3 coding sequence is TGTGCCGGCAGCCTACAGAGCTCCTACAATGAGCAGTTCTTC. Amino acids: CAGSLQSSYNEQFF. This sequence joins TRBV6-5 and TRBJ2-1; D remains unclear. Germline V gene sequence: CDR1 MNHEY, CDR2 SVGAGI. The CDR3 totals 14 residues.

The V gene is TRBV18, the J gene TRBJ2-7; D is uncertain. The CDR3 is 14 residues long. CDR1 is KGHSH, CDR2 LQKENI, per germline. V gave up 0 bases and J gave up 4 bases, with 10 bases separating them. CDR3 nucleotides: TGTGCCAGCTCACCACCGGCAGCCGAATACGAGCAGTACTTC. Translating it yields CASSPPAAEYEQYF.

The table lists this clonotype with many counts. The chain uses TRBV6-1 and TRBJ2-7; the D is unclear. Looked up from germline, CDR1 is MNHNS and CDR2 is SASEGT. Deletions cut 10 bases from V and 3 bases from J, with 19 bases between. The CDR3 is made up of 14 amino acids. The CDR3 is CATLEYQESYEQYF. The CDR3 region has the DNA TGTGCCACCCTTGAGTATCAGGAGAGCTACGAGCAGTACTTC.

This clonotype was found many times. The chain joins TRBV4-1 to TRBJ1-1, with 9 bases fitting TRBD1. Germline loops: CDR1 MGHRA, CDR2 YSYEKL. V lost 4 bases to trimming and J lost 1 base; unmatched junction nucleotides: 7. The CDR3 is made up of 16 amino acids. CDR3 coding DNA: TGCGCCAGCAGCCGCGGACAGGGGAATCGGAACACTGAAGCTTTCTTT. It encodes CASSRGQGNRNTEAFF.

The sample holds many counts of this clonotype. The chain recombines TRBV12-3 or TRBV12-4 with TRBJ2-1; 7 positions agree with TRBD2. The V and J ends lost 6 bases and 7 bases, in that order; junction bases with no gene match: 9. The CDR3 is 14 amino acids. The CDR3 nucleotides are TGTGCCAGCAGGTTTTGGGGGGGTAGGAATGAGCAGTTCTTC. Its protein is CASRFWGGRNEQFF.

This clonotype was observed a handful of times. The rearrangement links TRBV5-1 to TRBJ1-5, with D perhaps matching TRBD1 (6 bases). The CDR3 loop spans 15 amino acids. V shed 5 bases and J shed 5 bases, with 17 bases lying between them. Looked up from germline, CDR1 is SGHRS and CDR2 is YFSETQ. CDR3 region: CASRIIPGADQPQHF. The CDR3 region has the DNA TGCGCCAGCAGAATAATACCAGGGGCGGATCAGCCCCAGCATTTT.

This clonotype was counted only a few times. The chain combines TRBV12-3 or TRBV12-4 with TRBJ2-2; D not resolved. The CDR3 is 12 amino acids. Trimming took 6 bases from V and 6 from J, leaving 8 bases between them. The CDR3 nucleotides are TGTGCCAGCAGCCTGCTCTCCGGGGAGCTGTTTTTT. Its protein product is CASSLLSGELFF.

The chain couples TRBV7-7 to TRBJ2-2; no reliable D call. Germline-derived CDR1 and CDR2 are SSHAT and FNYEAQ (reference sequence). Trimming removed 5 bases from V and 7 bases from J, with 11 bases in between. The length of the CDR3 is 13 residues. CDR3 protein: CASSMVQGGELFF. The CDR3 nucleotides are TGTGCCAGCAGCATGGTACAAGGCGGGGAGCTGTTTTTT.

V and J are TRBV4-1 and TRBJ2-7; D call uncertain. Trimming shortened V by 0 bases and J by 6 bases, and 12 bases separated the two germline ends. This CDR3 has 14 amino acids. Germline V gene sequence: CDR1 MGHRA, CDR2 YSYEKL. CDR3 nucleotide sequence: TGCGCCAGCAGCCAAGATCATTTCCCTGTCGAGCAGTACTTC. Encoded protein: CASSQDHFPVEQYF.

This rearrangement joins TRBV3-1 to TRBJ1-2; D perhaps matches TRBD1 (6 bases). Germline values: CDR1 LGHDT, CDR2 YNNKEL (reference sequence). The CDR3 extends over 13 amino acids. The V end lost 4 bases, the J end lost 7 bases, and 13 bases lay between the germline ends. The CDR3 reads CASSPSEGGGYTF. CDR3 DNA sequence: TGTGCCAGCAGCCCTTCTGAGGGGGGTGGCTACACCTTC.

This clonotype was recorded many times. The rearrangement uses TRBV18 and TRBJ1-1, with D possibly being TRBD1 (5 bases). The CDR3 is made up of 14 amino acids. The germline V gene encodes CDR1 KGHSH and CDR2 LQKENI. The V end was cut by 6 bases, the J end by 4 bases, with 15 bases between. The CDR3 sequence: CASSPREGSTEAFF. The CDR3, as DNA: TGTGCCAGCTCGCCCCGGGAGGGGAGCACTGAAGCTTTCTTT.

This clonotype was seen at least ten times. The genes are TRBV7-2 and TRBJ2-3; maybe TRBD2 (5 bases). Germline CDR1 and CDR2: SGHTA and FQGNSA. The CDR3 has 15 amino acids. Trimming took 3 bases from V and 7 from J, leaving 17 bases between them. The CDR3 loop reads CASSLPEDFTYTQYF. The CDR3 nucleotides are TGTGCCAGCAGCTTGCCTGAGGACTTCACCTATACGCAGTATTTT.

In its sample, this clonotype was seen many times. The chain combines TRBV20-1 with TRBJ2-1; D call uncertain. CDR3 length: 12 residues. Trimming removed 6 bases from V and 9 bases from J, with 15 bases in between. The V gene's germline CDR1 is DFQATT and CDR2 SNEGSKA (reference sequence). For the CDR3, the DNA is TGCAGTGCCCTCACGGGTCCTAGTGAGCAGTTCTTC. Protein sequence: CSALTGPSEQFF.

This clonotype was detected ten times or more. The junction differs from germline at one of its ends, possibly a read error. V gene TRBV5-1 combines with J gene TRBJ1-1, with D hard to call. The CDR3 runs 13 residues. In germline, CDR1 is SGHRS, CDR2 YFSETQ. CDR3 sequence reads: CASSLRLNTEAFF. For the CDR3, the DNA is TGTGCCAGCAGCTTGAGGCTGAACACTGAAGCTTTCTTT.

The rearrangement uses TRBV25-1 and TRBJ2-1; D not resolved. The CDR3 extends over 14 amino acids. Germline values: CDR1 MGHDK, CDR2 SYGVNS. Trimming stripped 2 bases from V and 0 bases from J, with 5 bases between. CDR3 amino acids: CASSEPSSYNEQFF. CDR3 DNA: TGTGCCAGCAGTGAACCGAGCTCCTACAATGAGCAGTTCTTC.